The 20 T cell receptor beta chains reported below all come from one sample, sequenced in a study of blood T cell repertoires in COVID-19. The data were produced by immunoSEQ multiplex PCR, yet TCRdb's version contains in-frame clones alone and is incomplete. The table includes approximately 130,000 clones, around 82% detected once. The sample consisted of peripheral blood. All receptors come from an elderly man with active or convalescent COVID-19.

The CDR3 nucleotides are TGTGCCAGCAGCTTAATGGCAGGGGGGGAAAAACTGTTTTTT. Its translation is CASSLMAGGEKLFF. The chain recombines TRBV7-2 with TRBJ1-4; 7 positions agree with TRBD1. Germline CDR1 is SGHTA and CDR2 is FQGNSA. This CDR3 has 14 residues. Trimming at V came to 2 bases and at J to 8 bases, leaving 5 bases not matched to a gene.

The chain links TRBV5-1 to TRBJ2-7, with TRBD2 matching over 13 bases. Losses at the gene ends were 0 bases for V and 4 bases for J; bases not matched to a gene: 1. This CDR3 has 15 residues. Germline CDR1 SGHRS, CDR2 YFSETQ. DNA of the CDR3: TGCGCCAGCAGCTTGGGGACTAGCGGGGGTTACGAGCAGTACTTC. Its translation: CASSLGTSGGYEQYF.

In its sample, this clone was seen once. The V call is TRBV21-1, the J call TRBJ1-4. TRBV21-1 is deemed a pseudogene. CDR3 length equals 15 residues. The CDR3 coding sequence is TGTGCCAGCAGCTCCCGGACTGGGCCTTCGGAAAAACTGTTTTTT. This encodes CASSSRTGPSEKLFF.

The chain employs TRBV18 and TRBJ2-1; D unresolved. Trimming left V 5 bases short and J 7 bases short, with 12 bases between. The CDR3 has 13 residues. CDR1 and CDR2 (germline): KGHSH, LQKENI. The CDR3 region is CASSGQISNEQFF. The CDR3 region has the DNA TGTGCCAGCTCAGGGCAAATTAGTAATGAGCAGTTCTTC.

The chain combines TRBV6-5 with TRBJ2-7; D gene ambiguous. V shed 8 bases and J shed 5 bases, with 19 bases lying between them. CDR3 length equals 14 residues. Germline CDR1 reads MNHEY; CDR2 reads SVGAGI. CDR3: CASESRQALHEQYF. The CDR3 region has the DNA TGTGCCAGCGAGTCTCGGCAGGCCCTCCACGAGCAGTACTTC.

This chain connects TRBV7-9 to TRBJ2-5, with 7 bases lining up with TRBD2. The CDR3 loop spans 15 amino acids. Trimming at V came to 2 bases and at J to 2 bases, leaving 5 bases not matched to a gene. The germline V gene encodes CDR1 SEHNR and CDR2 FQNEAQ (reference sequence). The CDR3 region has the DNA TGTGCCAGCAGCTTAACGGCCGGGGGGCAAGAGACCCAGTACTTC. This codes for CASSLTAGGQETQYF.

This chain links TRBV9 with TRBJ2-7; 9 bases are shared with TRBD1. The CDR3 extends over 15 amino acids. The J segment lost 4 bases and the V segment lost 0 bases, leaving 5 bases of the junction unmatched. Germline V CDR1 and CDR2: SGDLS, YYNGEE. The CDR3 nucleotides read TGTGCCAGCAGCGTAGCTGGGGGACAGGGTTACGAGCAGTACTTC. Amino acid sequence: CASSVAGGQGYEQYF. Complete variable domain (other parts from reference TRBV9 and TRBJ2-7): DSGVTQTPKHLITATGQRVTLRCSPRSGDLSVYWYQQSLDQGLQFLIQYYNGEERAKGNILERFSAQQFPDLHSELNLSSLELGDSALYFCASSVAGGQGYEQYFGPGTRLTVT.

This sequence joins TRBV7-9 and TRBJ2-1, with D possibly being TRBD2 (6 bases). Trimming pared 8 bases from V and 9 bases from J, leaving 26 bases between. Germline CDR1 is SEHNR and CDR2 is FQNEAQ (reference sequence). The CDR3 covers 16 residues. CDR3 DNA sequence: TGTGCCAGCGGAAAGATGGGGAGGACCTTTTTCGGTGAGCAGTTCTTC. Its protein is CASGKMGRTFFGEQFF.

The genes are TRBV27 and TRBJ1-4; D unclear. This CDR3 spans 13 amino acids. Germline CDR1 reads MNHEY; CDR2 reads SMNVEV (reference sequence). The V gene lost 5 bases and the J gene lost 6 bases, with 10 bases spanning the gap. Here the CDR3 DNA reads TGTGCCAGCAGTCTCGCGACATATGAAAAACTGTTTTTT. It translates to CASSLATYEKLFF.

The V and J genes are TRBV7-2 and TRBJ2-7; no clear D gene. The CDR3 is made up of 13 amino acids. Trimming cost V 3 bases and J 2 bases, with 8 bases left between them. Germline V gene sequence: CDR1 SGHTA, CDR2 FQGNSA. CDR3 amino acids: CASSLGRTYEQYF. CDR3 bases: TGTGCCAGCAGCTTGGGCAGAACCTACGAGCAGTACTTC.

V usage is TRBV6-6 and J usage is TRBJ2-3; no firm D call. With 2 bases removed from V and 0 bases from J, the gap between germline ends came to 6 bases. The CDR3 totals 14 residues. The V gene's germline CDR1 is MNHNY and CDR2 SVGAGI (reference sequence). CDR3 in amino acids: CASSYVSSTDTQYF. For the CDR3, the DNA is TGTGCCAGCAGTTACGTGTCTAGCACAGATACGCAGTATTTT.

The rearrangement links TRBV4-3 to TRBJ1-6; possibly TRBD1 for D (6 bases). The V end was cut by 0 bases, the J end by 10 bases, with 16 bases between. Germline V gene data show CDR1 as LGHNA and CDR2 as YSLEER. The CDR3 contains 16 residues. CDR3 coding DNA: TGCGCCAGCAGCCAAGATGGGGGGCGGGGGGCCTCACCCCTCCACTTT. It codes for CASSQDGGRGASPLHF.

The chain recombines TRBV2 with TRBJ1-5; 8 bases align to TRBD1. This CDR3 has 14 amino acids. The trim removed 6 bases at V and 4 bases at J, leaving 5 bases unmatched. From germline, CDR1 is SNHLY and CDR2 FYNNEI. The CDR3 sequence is CASSPWTGNQPQHF. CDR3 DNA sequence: TGTGCCAGCAGCCCTTGGACAGGGAATCAGCCCCAGCATTTT.

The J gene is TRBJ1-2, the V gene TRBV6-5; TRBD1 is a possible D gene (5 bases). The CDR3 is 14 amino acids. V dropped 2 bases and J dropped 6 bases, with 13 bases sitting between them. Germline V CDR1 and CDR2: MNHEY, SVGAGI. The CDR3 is CASSYRTGRNGYTF. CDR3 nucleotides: TGTGCCAGCAGTTACAGAACAGGTCGTAATGGCTACACCTTC.

The CDR3 loop is CASTLGRGREAFF. CDR3 DNA: TGTGCCAGTACCCTGGGGAGGGGCAGGGAAGCTTTCTTT. The chain recombines TRBV19 with TRBJ1-1; D is possibly TRBD1 (5 bases). Germline lookup yields CDR1 LNHDA and CDR2 SQIVND (reference sequence). Trimming took 7 bases from V and 8 from J, leaving 17 bases between them. The CDR3 totals 13 residues.

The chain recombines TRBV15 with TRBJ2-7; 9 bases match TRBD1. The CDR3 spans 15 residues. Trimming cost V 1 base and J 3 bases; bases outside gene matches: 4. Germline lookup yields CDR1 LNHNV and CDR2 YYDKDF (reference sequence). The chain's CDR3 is CATSRARQGGYEQYF. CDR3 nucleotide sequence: TGTGCCACCAGCAGAGCGCGACAGGGGGGCTACGAGCAGTACTTC.

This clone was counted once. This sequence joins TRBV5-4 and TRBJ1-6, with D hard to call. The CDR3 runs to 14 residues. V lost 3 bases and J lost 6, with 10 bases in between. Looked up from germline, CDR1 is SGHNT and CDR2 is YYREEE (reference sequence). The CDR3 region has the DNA TGTGCCAGCAGCTCTACGGAGTTTAATTCACCCCTCCACTTT. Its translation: CASSSTEFNSPLHF. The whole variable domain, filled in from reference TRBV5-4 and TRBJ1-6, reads ETGVTQSPTHLIKTRGQQVTLRCSSQSGHNTVSWYQQALGQGPQFIFQYYREEENGRGNFPPRFSGLQFPNYSSELNVNALELDDSALYLCASSSTEFNSPLHFGNGTRLTVT.

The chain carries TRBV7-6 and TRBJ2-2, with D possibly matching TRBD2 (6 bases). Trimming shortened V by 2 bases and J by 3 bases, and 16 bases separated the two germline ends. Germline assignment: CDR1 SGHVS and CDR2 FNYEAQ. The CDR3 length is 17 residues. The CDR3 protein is CASSLTAGREDTGELFF. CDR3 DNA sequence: TGTGCCAGCAGCTTAACCGCGGGAAGGGAGGACACCGGGGAGCTGTTTTTT.

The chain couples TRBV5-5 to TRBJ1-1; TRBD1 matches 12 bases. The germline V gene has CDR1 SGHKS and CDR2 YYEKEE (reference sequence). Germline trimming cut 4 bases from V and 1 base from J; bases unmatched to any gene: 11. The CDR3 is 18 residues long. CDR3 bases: TGTGCCAGCAGCACGGTGGGACAGGGGGCACGACGGAACACTGAAGCTTTCTTT. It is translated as CASSTVGQGARRNTEAFF.

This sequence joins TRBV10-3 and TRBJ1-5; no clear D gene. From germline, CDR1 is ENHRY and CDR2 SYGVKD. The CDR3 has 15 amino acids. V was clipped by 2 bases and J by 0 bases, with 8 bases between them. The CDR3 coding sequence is TGTGCCATCAGTGAGGGCACCAATAGCAATCAGCCCCAGCATTTT. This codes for CAISEGTNSNQPQHF.